This record concerns one TCR beta chain sequence. Its antigen is undetermined. Per the germline V gene, CDR1 is SGHVS and CDR2 is FQNEAQ. CDR3 length equals 13 residues. Between the trimmed V and J ends, which lost 0 bases and 3 bases, there was a span of 3 bases. Clones were sequenced by immunoSEQ multiplex PCR, and TCRdb holds only the in-frame ones, with some missing. The repertoire holds around 150,000 clones, with 94% as singletons. This entry is derived from a study of T cell responses to AZD1222 COVID-19 vaccine. The study's findings and limits: Distributed over spike, vaccine-associated CD4 TCRs predominated at 160-218 and 743-854. After the peak T cell response, and only then, were repertoires sampled. Donors in the cohort were predominantly white British and more often female, and clonal diversity was possibly underestimated.

This specimen consisted of peripheral blood, obtained on day 0 of AZD1222 vaccination. J is TRBJ1-3 and V is TRBV7-8; D unresolved. The source of this sequence is an adult in good health. As DNA, the CDR3 is TGTGCCAGCAGCTTAGCCCATGGAAACACCATATATTTT. Amino acid sequence: CASSLAHGNTIYF. Full variable domain (remainder filled in from reference TRBV7-8 and TRBJ1-3): GAGVSQSPRYKVAKRGQDVALRCDPISGHVSLFWYQQALGQGPEFLTYFQNEAQLDKSGLPSDRFFAERPEGSVSTLKIQRTQQEDSAVYLCASSLAHGNTIYFGEGSWLTVV.